Listed below are T cell receptor beta chains from one sample, sequenced in a study of control samples from healthy donors and cancer patients. TCRdb's table, derived via immunoSEQ multiplex PCR, lists solely in-frame clones and lacks some. The sample has 130,000 or so clones, over 75% seen once. Material for sequencing was blood. The origin of the receptors is a man in his sixties in good health. CDR3s include the opening cysteine and the closing phenylalanine or tryptophan. Each record gives: J gene, D gene, clone size, V gene, CDR3 protein, CDR3 DNA. The D gene is left open where the match is weak. Clone sizes are given selectively: once, few, many, or a class where the clone is expanded.

TRBJ2-7	NA	NA	TRBV5-6	CASSFPDMGKQYF	TGTGCCAGCAGCTTCCCGGATATGGGGAAGCAGTACTTC
TRBJ2-2	NA	NA	TRBV19	CASSKGGELFF	TGTGCCAGTAGTAAAGGCGGGGAGCTGTTTTTT
TRBJ2-5	NA	NA	TRBV5-1	CASSHGILQETQYF	TGCGCCAGCAGCCACGGGATACTCCAAGAGACCCAGTACTTC
TRBJ2-7	NA	NA	TRBV28	CASRPTQGGYDEQYF	TGTGCCAGCAGACCCACGCAAGGAGGATATGACGAGCAGTACTTC
TRBJ2-3	NA	NA	TRBV6-2/TRBV6-3	CASSYSTGVVTQYF	TGTGCCAGCAGTTACTCGACTGGGGTAGTTACGCAGTATTTT
TRBJ2-7	TRBD2	NA	TRBV6-2/TRBV6-3	CASSTVLAGGSYEQYF	TGTGCCAGCAGTACCGTACTAGCGGGGGGTTCCTACGAGCAGTACTTC
TRBJ2-2	NA	NA	TRBV7-9	CASSPRTAAGELFF	TGTGCCAGCAGCCCGAGGACAGCCGCGGGGGAGCTGTTTTTT
TRBJ1-5	NA	few	TRBV7-2	CASSSSGATQPQHF	TGTGCCAGCAGCTCATCAGGGGCTACTCAGCCCCAGCATTTT
TRBJ1-1	NA	NA	TRBV10-2	CASTDQGSSLGTEAFF	TGCGCCAGCACGGATCAGGGGTCGTCACTCGGGACTGAAGCTTTCTTT
TRBJ1-4	NA	NA	TRBV2	CASSEGGSLQKLFF	TGTGCCAGCAGTGAAGGGGGAAGTCTGCAAAAACTGTTTTTT
TRBJ2-3	TRBD2	once	TRBV7-2	CASSLETSGPPDTQYF	TGTGCCAGCAGCTTAGAAACTAGCGGGCCTCCGGATACGCAGTATTTT
TRBJ1-5	NA	NA	TRBV25-1	CASSEFGVRIQPQHF	TGTGCCAGCAGTGAATTTGGAGTCAGGATACAGCCCCAGCATTTT
TRBJ2-5	TRBD2	NA	TRBV3-1/TRBV3-2	CASSQGGLAIETQYF	TGTGCCAGCAGCCAAGGGGGACTAGCGATAGAGACCCAGTACTTC
TRBJ2-7	NA	NA	TRBV5-1	CASSLSTGAVEQYF	TGCGCCAGCAGCTTGTCGACGGGGGCGGTTGAGCAGTACTTC
TRBJ1-2	TRBD1	NA	TRBV28	CAARDSLNYGYTF	TGTGCCGCCCGGGACAGCCTTAACTATGGCTACACCTTC
TRBJ2-7	NA	NA	TRBV18	CASSPHPSYEQYF	TGTGCCAGCTCACCTCACCCTTCCTACGAGCAGTACTTC
TRBJ1-5	NA	NA	TRBV5-1	CASSLDTNQPQHF	TGCGCCAGCAGCTTGGACACCAATCAGCCCCAGCATTTT
TRBJ1-1	NA	NA	TRBV15	CATNQPEGGTEAFF	TGTGCCACCAACCAACCCGAGGGGGGCACTGAAGCTTTCTTT
TRBJ2-2	NA	NA	TRBV5-1	CASSRGQSTGELFF	TGCGCCAGCAGCCGCGGACAGAGCACCGGGGAGCTGTTTTTT
TRBJ1-2	NA	few	TRBV5-6	CASSTAGGYTF	TGTGCCAGCAGCACGGCGGGGGGCTACACCTTC
TRBJ2-1	NA	NA	TRBV12-3/TRBV12-4	CASKGVGEQFF	TGTGCCAGTAAAGGGGTGGGTGAGCAGTTCTTC
TRBJ1-2	TRBD1	NA	TRBV7-9	CASSPGTGGDDGYTF	TGTGCCAGCAGCCCGGGAACAGGGGGCGATGACGGCTACACCTTC
TRBJ2-2	NA	NA	TRBV28	CASSLGSRGFPGELFF	TGTGCCAGCAGTTTGGGTTCCAGGGGTTTTCCCGGGGAGCTGTTTTTT
TRBJ2-5	NA	NA	TRBV18	CASSLQRQETQYF	TGTGCCAGCTCACTCCAACGACAAGAGACCCAGTACTTC
TRBJ2-2	TRBD2	NA	TRBV9	CASSVFSGANTGELFF	TGTGCCAGCAGCGTGTTTAGCGGGGCGAACACCGGGGAGCTGTTTTTT
TRBJ1-2	NA	NA	TRBV6-2/TRBV6-3	CASSSVAPTGEEGYTF	TGTGCCAGCAGTTCCGTCGCCCCGACAGGAGAGGAGGGCTACACCTTC
TRBJ1-1	TRBD1	NA	TRBV28	CASAIGTGDTEAFF	TGTGCCAGCGCCATAGGGACAGGGGACACTGAAGCTTTCTTT
TRBJ2-3	TRBD1	NA	TRBV19	CASSRTGGPDTQYF	TGTGCCAGTAGTAGGACAGGGGGCCCAGATACGCAGTATTTT
TRBJ1-1	TRBD1	NA	TRBV28	CASRPRTGMNTEAFF	TGTGCCAGCAGACCCAGGACAGGCATGAACACTGAAGCTTTCTTT
TRBJ2-5	TRBD2	NA	TRBV24-1	CATSDKTSGATQETQYF	TGTGCCACCAGTGACAAAACTAGCGGGGCGACCCAAGAGACCCAGTACTTC
TRBJ2-5	TRBD1	NA	TRBV7-8	CASRPPDRGEQETQYF	TGTGCCAGCAGACCCCCGGACAGGGGCGAGCAAGAGACCCAGTACTTC
TRBJ2-2	NA	NA	TRBV28	CASRTGTARTGELFF	TGTGCCAGCAGAACAGGGACCGCTCGGACCGGGGAGCTGTTTTTT
TRBJ2-1	NA	NA	TRBV2	CASSMEGTISYNEQFF	TGTGCCAGCAGTATGGAGGGGACAATCTCCTACAATGAGCAGTTCTTC
TRBJ2-5	NA	NA	TRBV2	CASNLGLQETQYF	TGTGCCAGCAACTTGGGACTCCAAGAGACCCAGTACTTC
TRBJ1-6	TRBD1	NA	TRBV28	CASSKAGGERSPLHF	TGTGCCAGCAGCAAAGCAGGGGGCGAGCGGTCACCCCTCCACTTT
TRBJ1-2	NA	NA	TRBV15	CATSRDLAARANYGYTF	TGTGCCACCAGCAGAGATCTTGCGGCCCGGGCTAACTATGGCTACACCTTC
TRBJ1-1	NA	NA	TRBV5-1	CASSLDIGAYTEAFF	TGCGCCAGCAGCTTGGATATCGGGGCCTACACTGAAGCTTTCTTT
TRBJ1-3	NA	NA	TRBV4-1	CASSLAPGVSGNTIYF	TGCGCCAGCAGCCTCGCTCCCGGGGTATCTGGAAACACCATATATTTT
TRBJ1-1	NA	NA	TRBV18	CASSPLEMRNTEAFF	TGTGCCAGCTCACCATTAGAGATGAGGAACACTGAAGCTTTCTTT
TRBJ1-3	TRBD1	once	TRBV28	CASLSDRAGGNTIYF	TGTGCCAGCCTTTCGGACAGGGCGGGTGGAAACACCATATATTTT
TRBJ2-1	NA	NA	TRBV23-1	CASSPGNEQFF	TGCGCCAGCAGTCCGGGGAATGAGCAGTTCTTC
TRBJ1-6	NA	NA	TRBV4-3	CASSFGGGLGSPLHF	TGCGCCAGCAGCTTCGGTGGGGGCTTGGGTTCACCCCTCCACTTT
TRBJ1-2	TRBD1	NA	TRBV28	CAGRGPNYGYTF	TGTGCCGGCAGGGGGCCGAACTATGGCTACACCTTC
TRBJ1-1	TRBD1	NA	TRBV2	CASSEDRDTEAFF	TGTGCCAGCAGTGAGGACAGGGACACTGAAGCTTTCTTT
TRBJ1-3	NA	NA	TRBV3-1/TRBV3-2	CASSQDRLGTPGISGNTIYF	TGTGCCAGCAGCCAAGATAGGCTCGGGACGCCTGGAATCTCTGGAAACACCATATATTTT
TRBJ1-1	TRBD1	NA	TRBV11-2	CASSIPGQGAPFF	TGTGCCAGCAGCATCCCGGGACAGGGGGCACCTTTCTTT
TRBJ1-2	NA	NA	TRBV13	CASSSGTAKNYGYTF	TGTGCCAGCAGCTCTGGGACGGCTAAAAACTATGGCTACACCTTC
TRBJ2-6	NA	NA	TRBV6-5	CASSYGYPGANVLTF	TGTGCCAGCAGTTACGGGTACCCTGGGGCCAACGTCCTGACTTTC
TRBJ2-7	NA	NA	TRBV19	CASSTSGLSYEQYF	TGTGCCAGTAGCACCAGCGGTTTATCGTACGAGCAGTACTTC
TRBJ1-5	NA	NA	TRBV19	CASSIVVSIPNQPQHF	TGTGCCAGTAGTATAGTGGTCTCTATCCCCAATCAGCCCCAGCATTTT
TRBJ1-2	NA	NA	TRBV30	CAWSSSGRANYGYTF	NA
TRBJ1-4	NA	NA	TRBV2	CASSEEGSPNEKLFF	TGTGCCAGCAGTGAAGAAGGCAGCCCTAATGAAAAACTGTTTTTT
TRBJ2-3	NA	NA	TRBV6-4	CASSEDLHTQYF	TGTGCCAGCAGTGAAGATCTTCATACGCAGTATTTT
TRBJ2-2	NA	NA	TRBV6-5	CASSSGFYGELFF	TGTGCCAGCAGCTCAGGGTTTTACGGGGAGCTGTTTTTT